Detailed here is one TCR beta chain. Its antigen is unknown. With 4 bases removed from V and 7 bases from J, the gap between germline ends came to 18 bases. CDR3 length equals 15 residues. Looked up from germline, CDR1 is SGDLS and CDR2 is YYNGEE. This sample stems from a study of beta chain features in type 1 diabetes. Study-level points and caveats: Shorter TCRB CDR3s, moderately but significantly so, were found in Type 1 diabetes patients in all four CD4+ subsets.

The sequenced template was cDNA made from the entire isolated RNA. The table came from immunoSEQ multiplex PCR; TCRdb's copy has only in-frame clones and leaves some out. Altogether roughly 240,000 clones are present, about 23% being singletons, with the ten largest covering approximately 0.011%. Sequences were obtained from naive CD4+ T cells from blood. The V and J genes are TRBV9 and TRBJ2-1; a possible D gene is TRBD2 (5 bases). The sequence derives from a woman under 40 with type 1 diabetes. This CDR3 reads CASSPQVGRENEQFF. The CDR3 DNA is TGTGCCAGCAGCCCCCAGGTGGGGAGAGAGAATGAGCAGTTCTTC. The full variable domain, its missing parts supplied by reference TRBV9 and TRBJ2-1, is DSGVTQTPKHLITATGQRVTLRCSPRSGDLSVYWYQQSLDQGLQFLIQYYNGEERAKGNILERFSAQQFPDLHSELNLSSLELGDSALYFCASSPQVGRENEQFFGPGTRLTVL.